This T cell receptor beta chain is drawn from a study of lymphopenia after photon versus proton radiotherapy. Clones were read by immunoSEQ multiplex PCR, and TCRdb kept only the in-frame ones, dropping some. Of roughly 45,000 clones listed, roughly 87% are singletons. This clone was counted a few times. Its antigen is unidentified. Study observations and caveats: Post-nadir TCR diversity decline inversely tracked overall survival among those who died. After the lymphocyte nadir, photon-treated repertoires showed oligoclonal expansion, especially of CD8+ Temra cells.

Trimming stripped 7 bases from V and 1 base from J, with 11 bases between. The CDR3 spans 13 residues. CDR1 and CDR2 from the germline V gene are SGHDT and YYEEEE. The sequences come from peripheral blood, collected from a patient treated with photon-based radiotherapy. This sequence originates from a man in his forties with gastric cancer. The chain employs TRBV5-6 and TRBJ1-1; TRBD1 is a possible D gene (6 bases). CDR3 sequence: CASGQTGNTEAFF. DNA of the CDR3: TGTGCCAGCGGTCAGACAGGGAACACTGAAGCTTTCTTT.